These 20 T cell receptor beta chains share one sample of origin, sequenced in a study of long-term antiretroviral therapy in people with HIV (dated by TCRdb to between 2021 and 2024). The immunoSEQ hsTCRB v3.0 assay was used at survey level resolution to sequence the TRB variable region. TCRdb holds this immuneACCESS table with in-frame rearrangements only. Some clones are missing; in checked studies, unresolved V genes explain under half, and the rest has no known cause. The sample records tens of thousands of clones, about 93% of which are singletons. The leading ten clones occupy 4% to 4.5% of the sample. Sequencing used unsorted PBMCs, obtained around 5 years after starting antiretroviral therapy. These receptor sequences come from a middle-aged woman with HIV.

The V and J genes are TRBV5-4 and TRBJ1-6, with a weak D call TRBD1 (5 bases). The CDR3 extends over 17 amino acids. Trimming cost V 4 bases and J 7 bases, with 21 bases left between them. The V gene's germline CDR1 is SGHNT and CDR2 YYREEE (reference sequence). The CDR3 is CASSRGVAAGGNSPLHF. CDR3 DNA sequence: TGTGCCAGCAGCCGGGGGGTGGCCGCGGGTGGCAATTCACCCCTCCACTTT.

The chain uses TRBV7-9 and TRBJ2-4; 7 nucleotides line up with TRBD1. With 5 bases clipped from V and 7 bases from J, the junction kept 5 bases outside the gene matches. Germline-derived CDR1 and CDR2 are SEHNR and FQNEAQ (reference sequence). This CDR3 contains 13 residues. CDR3 DNA sequence: TGTGCCAGCAGCCCCATACAGGGGAACATTCAGTACTTC. The encoded protein is CASSPIQGNIQYF.

This chain connects TRBV19 to TRBJ2-7; 9 bases match TRBD1. The J segment lost 4 bases and the V segment lost 7 bases, leaving 8 bases of the junction unmatched. Germline V gene lookup returns CDR1 LNHDA and CDR2 SQIVND (reference sequence). The CDR3 consists of 14 residues. The DNA for the CDR3 is TGTGCCAGTAAGCGCGGACAGGGGCTGTACGAGCAGTACTTC. Translated: CASKRGQGLYEQYF.

V usage is TRBV12-5 and J usage is TRBJ2-7; D remains ambiguous. CDR3 length: 13 amino acids. Trimming stripped 4 bases from V and 6 bases from J, with 13 bases between. Germline values: CDR1 LGHNT, CDR2 FRNRAP. The CDR3 nucleotides read TGTGCTAGTGGTTCAGGTCCGTCTGCCGAGCAGTACTTC. This codes for CASGSGPSAEQYF.

The J gene is TRBJ2-1, the V gene TRBV14; D unresolved. Germline CDR1 and CDR2: SGHDN and FVKESK. V lost 2 bases, J lost 4 bases, and 0 bases lay in between. The CDR3 sequence is 11 residues long. The CDR3 bases are TGTGCCAGCAGCCAATACAATGAGCAGTTCTTC. Translating it yields CASSQYNEQFF.

The V call is TRBV30, the J call TRBJ1-2; D is undetermined. The CDR3 spans 15 residues. V lost 2 bases to trimming and J lost 7 bases, with 20 bases between them. CDR1 and CDR2 (germline): GTSNPN, SVGIG (reference sequence). CDR3 nucleotides: TGTGCCTGGAGTTTGGAACTGGATCTTCCCCCTGGCTACACCTTC. Protein product: CAWSLELDLPPGYTF.

The chain joins TRBV7-8 to TRBJ1-1; no firm D call. The CDR3 runs to 13 residues. Germline loops: CDR1 SGHVS, CDR2 FQNEAQ. Trimming pared 3 bases from V and 2 bases from J, leaving 7 bases between. The DNA for the CDR3 is TGTGCCAGCAGCTTCACGGGAAACACTGAAGCTTTCTTT. Translation gives CASSFTGNTEAFF.

The V call is TRBV11-3, the J call TRBJ1-6; no definite D call. This CDR3 region has 14 residues. Germline CDR1 and CDR2: SGHNT and YENEEA. V was clipped by 2 bases and J by 4 bases, with 6 bases between them. CDR3 residues: CASSLQQYNSPLHF. Written as DNA, the CDR3 is TGTGCCAGCAGCTTACAACAGTATAATTCACCCCTCCACTTT.

This clone was seen once. The rearrangement links TRBV7-9 to TRBJ2-7, with D perhaps TRBD1 or TRBD2 (7 bases each). V was cut by 2 bases and J by 6 bases, with 14 bases left in between. The CDR3 is 14 amino acids. Germline V gene sequence: CDR1 SEHNR, CDR2 FQNEAQ (reference sequence). The CDR3 spells CASSLTRGGGEQYF. CDR3 bases: TGTGCCAGCAGCTTAACCAGGGGGGGTGGCGAGCAGTACTTC.

This chain links TRBV11-3 with TRBJ1-1, with 9 bases lining up with TRBD1. Germline loops: CDR1 SGHNT, CDR2 YENEEA. The V and J ends lost 5 bases and 4 bases, in that order; junction bases with no gene match: 5. This CDR3 comprises 14 residues. The chain's CDR3 is CASSRDRGGTEAFF. CDR3 nucleotide sequence: TGTGCCAGCAGCCGAGACAGGGGGGGCACTGAAGCTTTCTTT.

The CDR3 region is CASRRGPGTDTQYF. CDR3 DNA: TGTGCCAGCAGGCGGGGGCCAGGCACAGATACGCAGTATTTT. The genes are TRBV7-8 and TRBJ2-3; a weak D match, TRBD2 (7 bases). CDR1 and CDR2 (germline): SGHVS, FQNEAQ. Trimming removed 6 bases at V and 1 base at J, with 11 bases between. The CDR3 is 14 amino acids.

This chain uses TRBV19 with TRBJ2-5, with a possible D match to TRBD2 (6 bases). The V end lost 7 bases, the J end lost 3 bases, and 12 bases lay between the germline ends. The CDR3 spans 13 residues. The V gene's germline CDR1 is LNHDA and CDR2 SQIVND (reference sequence). CDR3 sequence: CASTPGGEETQYF. The CDR3 bases are TGTGCCAGTACCCCCGGGGGTGAAGAGACCCAGTACTTC. Full variable domain (outside the CDR3, taken from reference TRBV19 and TRBJ2-5): DGGITQSPKYLFRKEGQNVTLSCEQNLNHDAMYWYRQDPGQGLRLIYYSQIVNDFQKGDIAEGYSVSREKKESFPLTVTSAQKNPTAFYLCASTPGGEETQYFGPGTRLLVL.

The genes are TRBV6-7 and TRBJ2-5; D is uncertain. TRBV6-7 is flagged as an ORF with uncertain function. This CDR3 is built from 12 residues. Trimming shortened V by 10 bases and J by 1 base, and 10 bases separated the two germline ends. The CDR3 DNA sequence: TGTGCCAACTCTCGGTTCCAAGAGACCCAGTACTTC. Protein sequence: CANSRFQETQYF.

This chain joins TRBV9 and TRBJ2-7, with 14 bases lining up with TRBD2. V was pared by 4 bases and J by 2 bases, with 5 bases of the junction left unmatched. This CDR3 has 16 residues. The germline V gene has CDR1 SGDLS and CDR2 YYNGEE. The CDR3 DNA follows: TGTGCCAGCAGCCCCGGGACTAGCGGGAGAGCCTACGAGCAGTACTTC. It translates to CASSPGTSGRAYEQYF.

The chain is built from TRBV5-1 and TRBJ2-2, with D unclear. Germline loops: CDR1 SGHRS, CDR2 YFSETQ. V shed 0 bases and J shed 4 bases, with 10 bases lying between them. This CDR3 spans 15 amino acids. For the CDR3, the DNA is TGCGCCAGCAGCTTGGCCGACGACTCCACCGGGGAGCTGTTTTTT. Its translation: CASSLADDSTGELFF.

This clone was seen only once. The V call is TRBV6-6, the J call TRBJ1-3, with D tentatively TRBD1 (6 bases). The CDR3 covers 14 residues. Trimming removed 4 bases at V and 1 base at J, with 8 bases between. The germline gives CDR1 MNHNY, CDR2 SVGAGI (reference sequence). CDR3 in DNA: TGTGCCAGCAGTTCGACAGGATCTGGAAACACCATATATTTT. Translated, it gives CASSSTGSGNTIYF.

The chain combines TRBV7-2 with TRBJ2-7; maybe TRBD1 (5 bases). Trimming pared 0 bases from V and 0 bases from J, leaving 9 bases between. The CDR3 has 15 amino acids. Germline V gives CDR1 SGHTA, CDR2 FQGNSA. The CDR3 DNA is TGTGCCAGCAGCTTAGCCTTGCAGGGCTCCTACGAGCAGTACTTC. Encoded protein: CASSLALQGSYEQYF.

This sequence joins TRBV27 and TRBJ2-5; perhaps TRBD2 as D (6 bases). Looked up from germline, CDR1 is MNHEY and CDR2 is SMNVEV (reference sequence). Trimming cost V 10 bases and J 4 bases, with 19 bases left between them. The CDR3 is 14 amino acids. CDR3: CATNRDGTRETQYF. The DNA of the CDR3 is TGTGCCACCAATCGGGACGGGACTCGAGAGACCCAGTACTTC.

The chain uses TRBV30 and TRBJ1-4; 7 bases match TRBD1. V shed 5 bases, J shed 4 bases, and the junction held 7 bases outside the gene matches. Per the germline V gene, CDR1 is GTSNPN and CDR2 is SVGIG (reference sequence). The CDR3 loop spans 14 amino acids. CDR3 region: CAWDTGAGNEKLFF. The CDR3 nucleotides read TGTGCCTGGGATACAGGGGCGGGTAATGAAAAACTGTTTTTT.

The J gene is TRBJ2-7, the V gene TRBV5-1, with TRBD1 identical over 7 bases. The CDR3 has 15 amino acids. Germline trimming cut 8 bases from V and 0 bases from J; bases unmatched to any gene: 11. Germline V lookup: CDR1 SGHRS, CDR2 YFSETQ. CDR3 residues: CASQTGDPLSYEQYF. The CDR3 DNA sequence: TGCGCCAGTCAAACAGGGGACCCACTCTCCTACGAGCAGTACTTC.